The rows below give T cell receptor beta chains drawn from one sample of a study of human T cells and chemical hapten exposure. Using its own MiXCR run on the RACE reads, TCRdb lists one record per CDR3 protein. The table includes roughly 120,000 distinct CDR3 sequences, about 8.2% detected once. The sequencing sample was made of whole blood. These receptors were obtained from a male donor in good health. Some clones in this sample may be carry-over from other donors' samples. CDR3s include the opening cysteine and the closing phenylalanine or tryptophan. The D gene is left open where the match is weak. A clone size is listed for some rows: how often the clone was seen (once, few, many), or a class if it is expanded.

cdr3_aa: CASSTGSTNQPQHF
cdr3_nt: TGTGCCAGCAGCACAGGGTCTACCAATCAGCCCCAGCATTTT
clone_size: NA
d_call: NA
v_call: TRBV11-2
j_call: TRBJ1-5

cdr3_aa: CATSRAEVLGSSTDTQYF
cdr3_nt: TGTGCCACCAGCAGAGCGGAGGTATTGGGGTCTAGCACAGATACGCAGTATTTT
clone_size: few
d_call: NA
v_call: TRBV15
j_call: TRBJ2-3

cdr3_aa: CSVGEAPGPVTEAFF
cdr3_nt: TGCAGCGTTGGTGAGGCCCCCGGCCCCGTAACTGAAGCTTTCTTT
clone_size: few
d_call: NA
v_call: TRBV29-1
j_call: TRBJ1-1

cdr3_aa: CASSMDVAKAAFF
cdr3_nt: TGTGCCAGTAGTATGGATGTGGCGAAGGCGGCTTTCTTT
clone_size: few
d_call: NA
v_call: TRBV19
j_call: TRBJ1-1

cdr3_aa: CASGGPSYQETQYF
cdr3_nt: TGTGCCAGCGGGGGACCCTCCTACCAAGAGACCCAGTACTTC
clone_size: NA
d_call: NA
v_call: TRBV27
j_call: TRBJ2-5

cdr3_aa: CASSLGDRLAKNIQYF
cdr3_nt: TGCGCCAGCAGCTTGGGGGACAGGCTAGCCAAAAACATTCAGTACTTC
clone_size: few
d_call: TRBD1
v_call: TRBV5-1
j_call: TRBJ2-4

cdr3_aa: CSARGYFSGEQFF
cdr3_nt: TGCAGTGCTAGAGGCTACTTTAGCGGGGAGCAGTTCTTC
clone_size: NA
d_call: TRBD2
v_call: TRBV20-1
j_call: TRBJ2-1

cdr3_aa: CASSFGGSNQPQHF
cdr3_nt: TGTGCCAGCAGTTTTGGCGGAAGCAATCAGCCCCAGCATTTT
clone_size: many
d_call: NA
v_call: TRBV27
j_call: TRBJ1-5

cdr3_aa: CSASIGATNEKLFF
cdr3_nt: TGCAGTGCTAGTATAGGGGCAACTAATGAAAAACTGTTTTTT
clone_size: few
d_call: NA
v_call: TRBV20-1
j_call: TRBJ1-4

cdr3_aa: CASSPSRGSSGANVLTF
cdr3_nt: TGCGCCAGCAGCCCGAGCAGGGGGTCCTCTGGGGCCAACGTCCTGACTTTC
clone_size: many
d_call: TRBD1
v_call: TRBV5-1
j_call: TRBJ2-6

cdr3_aa: CASSLVGGGASDTQYF
cdr3_nt: TGTGCCAGCAGCTTAGTAGGCGGGGGGGCTTCCGATACGCAGTATTTT
clone_size: NA
d_call: TRBD2
v_call: TRBV7-2
j_call: TRBJ2-3

cdr3_aa: CASSFLRGGTEAFF
cdr3_nt: TGTGCCAGCAGTTTCCTAAGGGGAGGCACTGAAGCTTTCTTT
clone_size: NA
d_call: NA
v_call: TRBV27
j_call: TRBJ1-1

cdr3_aa: CASTRTSGRGEQYF
cdr3_nt: TGTGCCAGCACCAGGACTAGCGGGAGAGGCGAGCAGTACTTC
clone_size: few
d_call: TRBD2
v_call: TRBV6-1
j_call: TRBJ2-7

cdr3_aa: CASREQGPSDTQYF
cdr3_nt: TGTGCCAGCAGGGAACAGGGGCCCTCAGATACGCAGTATTTT
clone_size: NA
d_call: TRBD1
v_call: TRBV2
j_call: TRBJ2-3

cdr3_aa: CSARGGGEWDEQYF
cdr3_nt: TGCAGTGCCAGGGGCGGGGGGGAGTGGGACGAGCAGTACTTC
clone_size: few
d_call: TRBD2
v_call: TRBV20-1
j_call: TRBJ2-7

cdr3_aa: CSVSDRYQNEKLFF
cdr3_nt: TGCAGCGTCTCCGACAGGTACCAAAATGAAAAACTGTTTTTT
clone_size: many
d_call: NA
v_call: TRBV29-1
j_call: TRBJ1-4

cdr3_aa: CASSLDQQGGLAFF
cdr3_nt: TGTGCCAGCAGCTTAGATCAGCAGGGGGGATTAGCTTTCTTT
clone_size: few
d_call: TRBD1
v_call: TRBV11-2
j_call: TRBJ1-1

cdr3_aa: CSARDYQGTNYGYTF
cdr3_nt: TGCAGTGCTAGAGATTACCAGGGAACTAACTATGGCTACACCTTC
clone_size: many
d_call: NA
v_call: TRBV20-1
j_call: TRBJ1-2

cdr3_aa: CASSPERTGGYYEQYF
cdr3_nt: TGTGCCAGCTCACCAGAGAGGACAGGGGGCTACTACGAGCAGTACTTC
clone_size: few
d_call: TRBD1
v_call: TRBV18
j_call: TRBJ2-7

cdr3_aa: CASSFASGSTDTQYF
cdr3_nt: TGTGCCAGCAGTTTTGCTAGCGGGAGCACAGATACGCAGTATTTT
clone_size: many
d_call: TRBD2
v_call: TRBV6-5
j_call: TRBJ2-3

cdr3_aa: CASRAPEAFF
cdr3_nt: TGTGCCAGCAGGGCCCCTGAAGCTTTCTTT
clone_size: many
d_call: NA
v_call: TRBV6-5
j_call: TRBJ1-1

cdr3_aa: CASLPGFNQPQHF
cdr3_nt: TGTGCCAGCCTCCCGGGGTTCAATCAGCCCCAGCATTTT
clone_size: NA
d_call: NA
v_call: TRBV19
j_call: TRBJ1-5

cdr3_aa: CASSYSKALAGAYEQFF
cdr3_nt: TGTGCCAGCAGTTACTCGAAAGCACTAGCGGGAGCGTATGAGCAGTTCTTC
clone_size: few
d_call: TRBD2
v_call: TRBV6-5
j_call: TRBJ2-1

cdr3_aa: CASSQPGQGFSGANVLTF
cdr3_nt: TGTGCCAGCAGCCAGCCGGGACAGGGATTCTCTGGGGCCAACGTCCTGACTTTC
clone_size: NA
d_call: TRBD1
v_call: TRBV4-2
j_call: TRBJ2-6

cdr3_aa: CASSPGQVWNEKLFF
cdr3_nt: TGCGCCAGCAGCCCGGGACAGGTCTGGAATGAAAAACTGTTTTTT
clone_size: few
d_call: TRBD1
v_call: TRBV5-1
j_call: TRBJ1-4

cdr3_aa: CASSFTPGAGYEQYF
cdr3_nt: TGTGCCAGCAGTTTCACTCCAGGCGCAGGATACGAGCAGTACTTC
clone_size: few
d_call: NA
v_call: TRBV27
j_call: TRBJ2-7

cdr3_aa: CASSETDTQYF
cdr3_nt: TGTGCCAGCAGTGAAACAGATACGCAGTATTTT
clone_size: NA
d_call: NA
v_call: TRBV2
j_call: TRBJ2-3

cdr3_aa: CSVRKEDYPYEQYF
cdr3_nt: TGCAGCGTTCGGAAGGAGGACTACCCCTACGAGCAGTACTTC
clone_size: NA
d_call: NA
v_call: TRBV29-1
j_call: TRBJ2-7

cdr3_aa: CASSSVGPSYEQYF
cdr3_nt: TGTGCCAGCAGTTCGGTCGGCCCGTCCTACGAGCAGTACTTC
clone_size: few
d_call: NA
v_call: TRBV12-3/TRBV12-4
j_call: TRBJ2-7

cdr3_aa: CASSVGGVGGETQYF
cdr3_nt: TGTGCCAGCAGCGTAGGGGGGGTGGGTGGCGAGACCCAGTACTTC
clone_size: few
d_call: NA
v_call: TRBV9
j_call: TRBJ2-5

cdr3_aa: CASSLSGQNTEAFF
cdr3_nt: TGTGCCAGCAGTCTATCCGGACAGAACACTGAAGCTTTCTTT
clone_size: NA
d_call: NA
v_call: TRBV6-6
j_call: TRBJ1-1

cdr3_aa: CASSLQGRNTGELFF
cdr3_nt: TGTGCCAGCAGCTTACAGGGGAGGAACACCGGGGAGCTGTTTTTT
clone_size: few
d_call: NA
v_call: TRBV7-9
j_call: TRBJ2-2

cdr3_aa: CASSNGWTSGGANVLTF
cdr3_nt: TGTGCCAGCAGTAATGGGTGGACCTCCGGTGGGGCCAACGTCCTGACTTTC
clone_size: NA
d_call: NA
v_call: TRBV6-5
j_call: TRBJ2-6

cdr3_aa: CASSSRTVNEQFF
cdr3_nt: TGTGCCAGCAGTTCAAGGACAGTCAATGAGCAGTTCTTC
clone_size: many
d_call: NA
v_call: TRBV28
j_call: TRBJ2-1

cdr3_aa: CASSQVPPGLGSYNEQFF
cdr3_nt: TGTGCCAGCAGCCAAGTCCCCCCGGGGTTGGGGTCCTACAATGAGCAGTTCTTC
clone_size: few
d_call: NA
v_call: TRBV3-1
j_call: TRBJ2-1

cdr3_aa: CASSLGNLDTEAFF
cdr3_nt: TGTGCCAGCAGCTTGGGAAACCTGGACACTGAAGCTTTCTTT
clone_size: NA
d_call: NA
v_call: TRBV5-4
j_call: TRBJ1-1

cdr3_aa: CASRDRAAGETQYF
cdr3_nt: TGCGCCAGCAGGGACAGGGCGGCAGGAGAGACCCAGTACTTC
clone_size: few
d_call: TRBD1
v_call: TRBV5-1
j_call: TRBJ2-5

cdr3_aa: CAWSDEAENYGYTF
cdr3_nt: TGTGCCTGGAGTGATGAGGCGGAAAACTATGGCTACACCTTC
clone_size: few
d_call: NA
v_call: TRBV30
j_call: TRBJ1-2

cdr3_aa: CASNLGAGFNEQFF
cdr3_nt: TGTGCCAGCAATCTAGGGGCCGGGTTTAATGAGCAGTTCTTC
clone_size: few
d_call: NA
v_call: TRBV11-1
j_call: TRBJ2-1

cdr3_aa: CASSLVSRGADTQYF
cdr3_nt: TGTGCCAGCAGTTTAGTCTCCAGGGGGGCCGATACGCAGTATTTT
clone_size: NA
d_call: NA
v_call: TRBV27
j_call: TRBJ2-3

cdr3_aa: CSALSTESTYEQYF
cdr3_nt: TGCAGTGCCCTATCGACGGAGTCCACCTACGAGCAGTACTTC
clone_size: few
d_call: NA
v_call: TRBV20-1
j_call: TRBJ2-7

cdr3_aa: CASSPGRKVAGEETQYF
cdr3_nt: TGTGCCAGCAGTCCCGGCCGTAAGGTAGCGGGAGAAGAGACCCAGTACTTC
clone_size: few
d_call: TRBD2
v_call: TRBV12-3/TRBV12-4
j_call: TRBJ2-5

cdr3_aa: CASSFQDRAGYGYTF
cdr3_nt: TGTGCCAGCAGCTTCCAGGACAGGGCGGGATATGGCTACACCTTC
clone_size: NA
d_call: TRBD1
v_call: TRBV5-4
j_call: TRBJ1-2

cdr3_aa: CSASYNEQFF
cdr3_nt: TGCAGCGCCTCATACAATGAGCAGTTCTTC
clone_size: many
d_call: NA
v_call: TRBV29-1
j_call: TRBJ2-1

cdr3_aa: CASSLSRGDNQPQHF
cdr3_nt: TGTGCCAGCAGTTTATCCAGGGGAGACAATCAGCCCCAGCATTTT
clone_size: few
d_call: NA
v_call: TRBV27
j_call: TRBJ1-5

cdr3_aa: CSVCQPNTGELFF
cdr3_nt: TGCAGCGTTTGCCAGCCGAACACCGGGGAGCTGTTTTTT
clone_size: few
d_call: NA
v_call: TRBV29-1
j_call: TRBJ2-2

cdr3_aa: CASRLTTGTFSEQFF
cdr3_nt: TGTGCCAGCAGGCTTACAACCGGGACCTTTTCCGAGCAGTTCTTC
clone_size: many
d_call: NA
v_call: TRBV6-2/TRBV6-3
j_call: TRBJ2-1